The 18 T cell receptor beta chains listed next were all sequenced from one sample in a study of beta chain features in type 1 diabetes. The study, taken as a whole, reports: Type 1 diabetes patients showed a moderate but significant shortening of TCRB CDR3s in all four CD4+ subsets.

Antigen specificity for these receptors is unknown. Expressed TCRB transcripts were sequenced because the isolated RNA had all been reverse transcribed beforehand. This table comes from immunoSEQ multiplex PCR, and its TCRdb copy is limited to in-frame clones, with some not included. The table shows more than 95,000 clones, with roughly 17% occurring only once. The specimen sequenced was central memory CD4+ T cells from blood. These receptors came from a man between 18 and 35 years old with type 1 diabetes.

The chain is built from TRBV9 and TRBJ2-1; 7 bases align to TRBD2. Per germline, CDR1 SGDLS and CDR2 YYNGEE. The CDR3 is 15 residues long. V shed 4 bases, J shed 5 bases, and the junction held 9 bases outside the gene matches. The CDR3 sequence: CASSKMGGRHNEQFF. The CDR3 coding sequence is TGTGCCAGCAGCAAAATGGGAGGGAGACACAATGAGCAGTTCTTC. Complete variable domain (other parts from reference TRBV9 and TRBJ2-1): DSGVTQTPKHLITATGQRVTLRCSPRSGDLSVYWYQQSLDQGLQFLIQYYNGEERAKGNILERFSAQQFPDLHSELNLSSLELGDSALYFCASSKMGGRHNEQFFGPGTRLTVL.

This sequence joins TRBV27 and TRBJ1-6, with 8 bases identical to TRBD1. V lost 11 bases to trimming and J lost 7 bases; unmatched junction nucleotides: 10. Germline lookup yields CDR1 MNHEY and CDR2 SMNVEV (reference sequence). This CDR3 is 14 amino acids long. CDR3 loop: CAAQAQGANSPLHF. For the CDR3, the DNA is TGTGCCGCCCAGGCGCAGGGGGCGAATTCACCCCTCCACTTT.

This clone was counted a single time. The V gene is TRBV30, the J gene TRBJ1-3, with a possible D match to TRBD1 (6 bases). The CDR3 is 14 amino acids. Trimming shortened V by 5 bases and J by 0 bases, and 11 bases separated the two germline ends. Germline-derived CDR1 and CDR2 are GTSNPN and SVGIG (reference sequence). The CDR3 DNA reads TGTGCCTGGCAAACAGGGTACTCTGGAAACACCATATATTTT. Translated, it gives CAWQTGYSGNTIYF. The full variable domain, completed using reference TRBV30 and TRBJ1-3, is SQTIHQWPATLVQPVGSPLSLECTVEGTSNPNLYWYRQAAGRGLQLLFYSVGIGQISSEVPQNLSASRPQDRQFILSSKKLLLSDSGFYLCAWQTGYSGNTIYFGEGSWLTVV.

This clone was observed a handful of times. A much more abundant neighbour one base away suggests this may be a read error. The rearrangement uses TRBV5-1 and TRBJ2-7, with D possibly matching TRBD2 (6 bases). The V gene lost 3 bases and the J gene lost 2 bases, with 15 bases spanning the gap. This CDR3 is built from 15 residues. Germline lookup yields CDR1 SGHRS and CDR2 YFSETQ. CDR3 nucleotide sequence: TGCGCCAGCAGCTGGTTTGTCGCGGGGACCTACGAGCAGTACTTC. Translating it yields CASSWFVAGTYEQYF.

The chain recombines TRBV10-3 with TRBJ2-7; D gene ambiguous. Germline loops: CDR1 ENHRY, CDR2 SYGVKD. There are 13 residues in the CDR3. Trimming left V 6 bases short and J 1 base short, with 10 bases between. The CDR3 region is CAIRDGSSYEQYF. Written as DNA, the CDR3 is TGTGCCATCAGGGACGGTTCTTCCTACGAGCAGTACTTC.

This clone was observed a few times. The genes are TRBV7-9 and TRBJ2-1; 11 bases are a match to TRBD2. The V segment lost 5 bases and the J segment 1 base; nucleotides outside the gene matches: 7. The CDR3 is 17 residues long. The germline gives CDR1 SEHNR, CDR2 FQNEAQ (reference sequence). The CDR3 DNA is TGTGCCAGCAGCCCCCATAGCGGGGGGGTGTCCTACAATGAGCAGTTCTTC. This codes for CASSPHSGGVSYNEQFF.

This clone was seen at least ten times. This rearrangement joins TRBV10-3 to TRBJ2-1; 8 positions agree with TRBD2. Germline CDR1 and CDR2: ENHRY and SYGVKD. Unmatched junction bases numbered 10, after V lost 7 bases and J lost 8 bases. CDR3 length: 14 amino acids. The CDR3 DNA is TGTGCCATCACACAGCGGGGGCTCTCGGATGAGCAGTTCTTC. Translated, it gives CAITQRGLSDEQFF.

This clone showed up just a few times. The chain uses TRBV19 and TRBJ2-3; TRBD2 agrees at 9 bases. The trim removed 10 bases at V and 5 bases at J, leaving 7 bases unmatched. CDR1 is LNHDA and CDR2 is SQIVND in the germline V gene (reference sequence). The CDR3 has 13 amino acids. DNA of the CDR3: TGTGCCACCGCGGGGGGGCGCGGAGATACGCAGTATTTT. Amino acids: CATAGGRGDTQYF.

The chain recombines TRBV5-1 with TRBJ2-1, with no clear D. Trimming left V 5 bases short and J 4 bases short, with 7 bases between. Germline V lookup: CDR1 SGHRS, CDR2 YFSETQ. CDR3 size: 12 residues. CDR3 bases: TGCGCCAGCAGTTCTGGGTACAATGAGCAGTTCTTC. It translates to CASSSGYNEQFF.

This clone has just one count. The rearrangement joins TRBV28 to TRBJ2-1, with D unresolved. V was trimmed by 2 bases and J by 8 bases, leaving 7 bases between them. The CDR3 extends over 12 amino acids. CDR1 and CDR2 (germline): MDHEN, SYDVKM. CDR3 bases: TGTGCCAGCAGTTTAAGGGAAGATGAGCAGTTCTTC. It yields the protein CASSLREDEQFF.

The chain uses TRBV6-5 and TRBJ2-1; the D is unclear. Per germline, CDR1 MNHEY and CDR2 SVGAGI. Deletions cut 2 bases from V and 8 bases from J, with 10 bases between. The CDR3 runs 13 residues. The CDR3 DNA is TGTGCCAGCAGTTACACGAGTACGGATGAGCAGTTCTTC. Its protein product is CASSYTSTDEQFF.

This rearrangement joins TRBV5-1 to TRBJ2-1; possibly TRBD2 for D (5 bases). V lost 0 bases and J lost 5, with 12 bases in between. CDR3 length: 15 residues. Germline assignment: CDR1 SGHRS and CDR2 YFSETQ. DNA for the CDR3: TGCGCCAGCAGCTTGGTAATGCGAGGGCACAATGAGCAGTTCTTC. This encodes CASSLVMRGHNEQFF.

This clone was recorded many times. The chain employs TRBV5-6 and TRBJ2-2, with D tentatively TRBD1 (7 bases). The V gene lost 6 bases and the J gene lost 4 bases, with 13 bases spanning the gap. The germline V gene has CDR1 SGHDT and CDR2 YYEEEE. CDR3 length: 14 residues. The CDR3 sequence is CASTPQGGTGELFF. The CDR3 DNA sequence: TGTGCCAGCACCCCGCAGGGGGGCACCGGGGAGCTGTTTTTT.

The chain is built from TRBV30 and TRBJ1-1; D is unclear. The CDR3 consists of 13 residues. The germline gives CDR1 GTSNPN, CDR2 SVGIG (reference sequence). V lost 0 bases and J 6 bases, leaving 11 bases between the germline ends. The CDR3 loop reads CAWSVQRWAEAFF. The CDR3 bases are TGTGCCTGGAGTGTACAGAGGTGGGCTGAAGCTTTCTTT.

CDR3 nucleotides: TGCGCCAGCAACACCGGGACAGGGGCAGATACGCAGTATTTT. Translated: CASNTGTGADTQYF. J is TRBJ2-3 and V is TRBV5-1, with 10 bases matching TRBD1. Germline V gives CDR1 SGHRS, CDR2 YFSETQ. Trimming at V came to 6 bases and at J to 4 bases, leaving 5 bases not matched to a gene. The CDR3 extends over 14 amino acids.

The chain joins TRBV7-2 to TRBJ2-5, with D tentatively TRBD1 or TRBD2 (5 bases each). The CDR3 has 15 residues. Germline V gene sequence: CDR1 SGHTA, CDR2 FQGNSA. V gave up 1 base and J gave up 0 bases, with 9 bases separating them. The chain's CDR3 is CASSLVGENQETQYF. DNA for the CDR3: TGTGCCAGCAGCTTAGTGGGGGAGAACCAAGAGACCCAGTACTTC.

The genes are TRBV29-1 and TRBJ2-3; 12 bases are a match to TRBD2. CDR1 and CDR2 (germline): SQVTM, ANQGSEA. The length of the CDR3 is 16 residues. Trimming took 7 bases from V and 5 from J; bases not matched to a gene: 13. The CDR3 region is CSGRGDLAGGQDTQYF. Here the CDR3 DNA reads TGCAGCGGCCGGGGAGACCTAGCGGGGGGGCAAGATACGCAGTATTTT.

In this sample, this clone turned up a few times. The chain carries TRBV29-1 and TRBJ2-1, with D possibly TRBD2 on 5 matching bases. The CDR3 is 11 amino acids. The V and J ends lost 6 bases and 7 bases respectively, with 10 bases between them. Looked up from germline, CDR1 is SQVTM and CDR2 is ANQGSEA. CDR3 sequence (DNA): TGCAGCGTCGCACTAGGAAATGAGCAGTTCTTC. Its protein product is CSVALGNEQFF.